There are many counts of the clone carrying this T cell receptor (beta chain). Only in-frame clones appear in the TCRdb table, and some are missing; sequencing was by immunoSEQ multiplex PCR. The sample lists over 70,000 clones, 90% to 95% occurring once. The data derive from a study of T cell changes during pregnancy in multiple sclerosis. This receptor was taken from a female donor with multiple sclerosis, enrolled in a pregnancy study. Specimen: peripheral blood, collected in the third trimester of pregnancy.

The CDR3 nucleotides read TGTGCCAGCAGCCATAGCGCGAGCGGGAGTGGCTACGAGCAGTACTTC. It is translated as CASSHSASGSGYEQYF. The V gene is TRBV4-2, the J gene TRBJ2-7; 8 bases fit TRBD2. The ends lost 3 bases at V and 3 bases at J; junction bases unmatched: 10. The CDR3 sequence is 16 residues long. CDR1 and CDR2 (germline): LGHNA, YNFKEQ.